This T cell receptor beta chain is drawn from a study of cytomegalovirus exposure and HLA in healthy donors. As for the study in general: The same platform used for the 500 to 850 first-cohort repertoires was also used for the 100 to 150 validation repertoires, as a later analysis reported.

The CDR3 loop spans 13 amino acids. V was clipped by 4 bases and J by 4 bases; unmatched bases: 1. Looked up from germline, CDR1 is LNHDA and CDR2 is SQIVND (reference sequence). In this sample, this clone turned up a few times. Its target is unknown. Here immunoSEQ multiplex PCR was the method, and the copy in TCRdb shows in-frame clones only, minus some. Here the sample spans 150,000 or so clones, about 88% being singletons. General observations from the study: First-cohort TCR clusters were later found to tend to co-occur in the 130 or so validation repertoires. Rare TCR sequences predominated, though certain public TCRs were found in many donors.

The clonotype comes from a man younger than 35 in good health and CMV-seropositive. The sequenced sample consisted of PBMCs. The chain links TRBV19 to TRBJ1-2; 9 bases are a match to TRBD1. The CDR3 DNA is TGTGCCAGTAGTAAGGACAGGGGCTATGGCTACACCTTC. Residues: CASSKDRGYGYTF. Full variable domain (outside the CDR3, taken from reference TRBV19 and TRBJ1-2): DGGITQSPKYLFRKEGQNVTLSCEQNLNHDAMYWYRQDPGQGLRLIYYSQIVNDFQKGDIAEGYSVSREKKESFPLTVTSAQKNPTAFYLCASSKDRGYGYTFGSGTRLTVV.